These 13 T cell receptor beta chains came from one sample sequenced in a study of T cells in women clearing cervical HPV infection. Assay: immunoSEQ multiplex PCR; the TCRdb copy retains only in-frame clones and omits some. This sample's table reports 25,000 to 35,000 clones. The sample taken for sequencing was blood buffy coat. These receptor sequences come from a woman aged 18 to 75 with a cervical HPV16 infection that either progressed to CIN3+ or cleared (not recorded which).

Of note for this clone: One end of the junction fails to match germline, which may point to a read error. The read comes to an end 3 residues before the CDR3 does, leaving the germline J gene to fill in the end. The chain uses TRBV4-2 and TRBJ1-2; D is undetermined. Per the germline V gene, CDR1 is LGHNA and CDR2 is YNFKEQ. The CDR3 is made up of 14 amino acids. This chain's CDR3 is CASSQDLINYGYTF. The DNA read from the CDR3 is TGCGCCAGCAGCCAAGATTTAATAAATTATGGC.

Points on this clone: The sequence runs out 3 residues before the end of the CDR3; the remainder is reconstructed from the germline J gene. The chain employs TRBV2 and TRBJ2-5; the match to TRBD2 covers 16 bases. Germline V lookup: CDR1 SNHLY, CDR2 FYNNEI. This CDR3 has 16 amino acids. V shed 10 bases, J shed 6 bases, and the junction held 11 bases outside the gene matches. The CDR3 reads CATGPGTSGRGQTQYF. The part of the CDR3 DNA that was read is TGTGCCACCGGCCCCGGGACTAGCGGGAGGGGTCAGACC.

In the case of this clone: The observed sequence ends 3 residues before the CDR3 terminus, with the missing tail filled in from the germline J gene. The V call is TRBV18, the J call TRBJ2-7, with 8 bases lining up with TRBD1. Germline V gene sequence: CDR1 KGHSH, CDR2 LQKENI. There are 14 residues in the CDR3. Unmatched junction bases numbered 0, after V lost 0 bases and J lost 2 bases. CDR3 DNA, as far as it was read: TGTGCCAGCTCACCACCGGGACAGGCCTACGAG. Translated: CASSPPGQAYE. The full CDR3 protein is CASSPPGQAYEQYF.

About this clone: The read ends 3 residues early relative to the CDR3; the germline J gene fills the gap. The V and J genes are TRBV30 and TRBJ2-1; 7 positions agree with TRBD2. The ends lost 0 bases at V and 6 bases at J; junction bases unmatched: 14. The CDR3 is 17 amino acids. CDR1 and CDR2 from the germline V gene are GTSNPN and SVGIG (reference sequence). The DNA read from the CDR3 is TGTGCCTGGAGTGTACGTGCGGGAGAGGCCCCTCGCAATGAG. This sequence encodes CAWSVRAGEAPRNE. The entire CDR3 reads CAWSVRAGEAPRNEQFF.

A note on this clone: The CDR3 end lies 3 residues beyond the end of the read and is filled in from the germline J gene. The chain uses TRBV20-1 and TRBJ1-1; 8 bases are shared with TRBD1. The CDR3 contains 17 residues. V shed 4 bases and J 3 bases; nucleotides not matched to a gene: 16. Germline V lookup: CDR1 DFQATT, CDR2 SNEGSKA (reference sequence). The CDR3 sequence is CSAISDMAGGVDTEAFF. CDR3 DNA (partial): TGCAGTGCTATTTCGGATATGGCAGGGGGCGTGGACACTGAA.

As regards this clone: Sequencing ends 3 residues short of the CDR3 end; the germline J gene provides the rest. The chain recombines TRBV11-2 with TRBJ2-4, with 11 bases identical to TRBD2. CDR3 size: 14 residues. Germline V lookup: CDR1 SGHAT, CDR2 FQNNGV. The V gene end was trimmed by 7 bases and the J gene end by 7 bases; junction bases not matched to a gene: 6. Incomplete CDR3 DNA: TGTGCCAGCACACTAGCGGGGGATTGGAACATT. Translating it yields CASTLAGDWNI. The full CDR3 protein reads CASTLAGDWNIQYF.

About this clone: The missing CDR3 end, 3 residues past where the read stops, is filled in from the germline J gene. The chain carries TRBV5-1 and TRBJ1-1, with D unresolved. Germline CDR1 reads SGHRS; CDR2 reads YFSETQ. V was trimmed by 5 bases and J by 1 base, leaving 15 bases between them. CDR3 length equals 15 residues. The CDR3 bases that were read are TGCGCCAGCAGAAAGGGCCCAGTAAGGAACACTGAA. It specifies CASRKGPVRNTE. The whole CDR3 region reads CASRKGPVRNTEAFF.

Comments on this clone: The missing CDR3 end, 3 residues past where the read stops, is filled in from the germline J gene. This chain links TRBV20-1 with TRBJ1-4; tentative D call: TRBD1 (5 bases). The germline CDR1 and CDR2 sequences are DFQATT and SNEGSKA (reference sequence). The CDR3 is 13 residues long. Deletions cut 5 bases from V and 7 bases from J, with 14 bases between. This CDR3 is CSAGGESVEKLFF. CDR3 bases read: TGCAGTGCTGGGGGGGAGTCTGTTGAAAAA.

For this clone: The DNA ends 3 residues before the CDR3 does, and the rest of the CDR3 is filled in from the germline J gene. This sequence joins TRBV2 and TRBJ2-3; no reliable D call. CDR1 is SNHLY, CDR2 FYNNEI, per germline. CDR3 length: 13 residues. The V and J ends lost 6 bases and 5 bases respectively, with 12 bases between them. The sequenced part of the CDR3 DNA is TGTGCCAGCAGGTTTGCGAGTCAAGATACG. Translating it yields CASRFASQDT. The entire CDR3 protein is CASRFASQDTQYF.

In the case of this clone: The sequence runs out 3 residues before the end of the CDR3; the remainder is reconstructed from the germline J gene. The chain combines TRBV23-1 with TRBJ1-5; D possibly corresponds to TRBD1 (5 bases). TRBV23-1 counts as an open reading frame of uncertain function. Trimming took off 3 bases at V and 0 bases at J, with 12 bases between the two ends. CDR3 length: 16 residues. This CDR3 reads CASSQQGGYSNQPQHF. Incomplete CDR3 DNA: TGCGCCAGCAGTCAGCAGGGAGGGTATAGCAATCAGCCC.

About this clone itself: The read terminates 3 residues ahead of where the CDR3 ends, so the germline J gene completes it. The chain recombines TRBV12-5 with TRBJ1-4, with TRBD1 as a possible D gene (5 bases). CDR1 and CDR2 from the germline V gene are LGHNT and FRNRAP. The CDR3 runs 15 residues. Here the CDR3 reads CASGFRGMDNSPLFF. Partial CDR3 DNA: TGTGCTAGTGGTTTTAGGGGAATGGATAATTCACCA.

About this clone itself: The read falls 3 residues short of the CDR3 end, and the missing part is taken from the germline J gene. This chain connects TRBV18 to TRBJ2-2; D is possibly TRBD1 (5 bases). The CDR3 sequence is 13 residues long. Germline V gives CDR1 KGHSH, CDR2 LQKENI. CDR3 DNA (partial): TGTGCCAGCTCAGACAGACCTAATGAAAAG. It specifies CASSDRPNEK. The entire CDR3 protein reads CASSDRPNEKLFF.

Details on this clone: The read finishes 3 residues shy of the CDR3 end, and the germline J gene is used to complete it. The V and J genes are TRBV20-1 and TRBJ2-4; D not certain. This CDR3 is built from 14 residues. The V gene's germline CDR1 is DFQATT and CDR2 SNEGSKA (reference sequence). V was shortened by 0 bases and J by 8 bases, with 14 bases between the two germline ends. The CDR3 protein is CSARDLIFRDIQYF. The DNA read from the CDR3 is TGCAGTGCTAGAGACCTCATATTTCGGGACATT.